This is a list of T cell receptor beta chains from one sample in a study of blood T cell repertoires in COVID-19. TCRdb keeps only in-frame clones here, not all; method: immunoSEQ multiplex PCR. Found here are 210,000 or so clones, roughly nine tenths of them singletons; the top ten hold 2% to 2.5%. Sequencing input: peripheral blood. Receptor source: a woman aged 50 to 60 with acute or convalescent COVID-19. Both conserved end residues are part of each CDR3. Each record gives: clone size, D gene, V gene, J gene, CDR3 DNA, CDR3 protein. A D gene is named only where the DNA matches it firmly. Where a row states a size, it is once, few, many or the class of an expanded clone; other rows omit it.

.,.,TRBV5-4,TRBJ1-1,TGTGCCAGCAGCTTGAACAGGAGGAACACTGAAGCTTTCTTT,CASSLNRRNTEAFF
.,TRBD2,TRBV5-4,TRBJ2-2,TGTGCCAGCAGCCCCTCAGGAGGGAGGGCCTACACCGGGGAGCTGTTTTTT,CASSPSGGRAYTGELFF
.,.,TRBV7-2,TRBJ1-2,TGTGCCAGCAGCTTAGTTTCGACGGGGATCGGCTACACCTTC,CASSLVSTGIGYTF
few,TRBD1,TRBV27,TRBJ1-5,TGTGCCAGCAGGCAGGGGGGTCAGCCCCAGCATTTT,CASRQGGQPQHF
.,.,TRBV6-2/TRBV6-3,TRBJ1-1,TGTGCCAGCAGTCCCATAGGGCAGGGATACACTGAAGCTTTCTTT,CASSPIGQGYTEAFF
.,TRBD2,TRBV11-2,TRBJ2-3,TGTGCCAGCAGCCGAGCGGGACCCACAGATACGCAGTATTTT,CASSRAGPTDTQYF
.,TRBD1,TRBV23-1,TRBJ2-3,TGCGCCAGCACCCAGACAGGGAGCGGCACAGATACGCAGTATTTT,CASTQTGSGTDTQYF
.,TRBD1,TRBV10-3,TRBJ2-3,TGTGCCATAGCAGGACAGGGTAGCACAGATACGCAGTATTTT,CAIAGQGSTDTQYF
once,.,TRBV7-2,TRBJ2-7,TGTGCCAGCAGCCCGAGCGGGGGCTCAGGGGGGGGCGAGCAGTACTTC,CASSPSGGSGGGEQYF
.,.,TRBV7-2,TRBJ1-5,TGTGCCAGCAGCACACAGGGACGGGGGGGTCAGCCCCAGCATTTT,CASSTQGRGGQPQHF
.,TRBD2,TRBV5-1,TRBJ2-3,TGCGCCAGCAGCTTGGGGACTAGCGTCCCCACAGATACGCAGTATTTT,CASSLGTSVPTDTQYF
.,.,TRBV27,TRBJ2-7,TGTGCCAGCAGTTTCGGCAGGGCGTACGAGCAGTACTTC,CASSFGRAYEQYF
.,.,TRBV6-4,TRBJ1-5,TGTGCCAGCAGTGACATGGAGGGACAGCCCCAGCATTTT,CASSDMEGQPQHF
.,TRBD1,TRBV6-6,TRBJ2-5,TGTGCCAGCAGTAGATCACGACAGGGACAAGAGACCCAGTACTTC,CASSRSRQGQETQYF
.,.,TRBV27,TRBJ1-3,TGTGCCAGCAGTTTATCCCCGGACAGAGGTGGAAACACCATATATTTT,CASSLSPDRGGNTIYF
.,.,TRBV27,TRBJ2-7,TGTGCCAGCAGTTTATCCGGCGAGGTCCCCTCCTACGAGCAGTACTTC,CASSLSGEVPSYEQYF
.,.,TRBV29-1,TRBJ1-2,TGCAGCGTTGTTATGGCGACAGACCTCTATGGCTACACCTTC,CSVVMATDLYGYTF